This is a list of T cell receptor beta chains from one sample in a study of T cells after yellow fever vaccination. One entry per CDR3 protein results from TCRdb running MiXCR on the 5' RACE reads. The data show about 260,000 distinct CDR3 sequences, about 5.2% seen once. Sequencing was performed on CD4+ T cells sorted from PBMCs, taken on the day of the yellow fever booster vaccination. Every receptor here comes from a man younger than 35 who received the YFV17D yellow fever vaccine. Both conserved end residues are part of each CDR3. A D gene is named only where the DNA matches it firmly. Clone size is shown for a subset of rows, as once, few, many or a class of expanded clone.

few TRBJ2-3 TRBV20-1 . CSAKRSSVTDTQYF TGCAGTGCTAAAAGGTCCAGCGTCACAGATACGCAGTATTTT
. TRBJ2-5 TRBV7-2 . CASSLVWGQTGTQYF TGTGCCAGCAGCTTAGTTTGGGGGCAAACCGGGACCCAGTACTTC
many TRBJ2-3 TRBV20-1 TRBD2 CSARDLLAGPDTQYF TGCAGTGCTAGAGATTTACTAGCGGGACCAGATACGCAGTATTTT
. TRBJ1-2 TRBV11-2 . CASSSPGELTNYGYTF TGTGCCAGCAGCTCCCCAGGGGAACTTACTAACTATGGCTACACCTTC
few TRBJ2-3 TRBV19 . CASSLREQADTQYF TGTGCCAGTAGCTTGAGGGAGCAAGCAGATACGCAGTATTTT
. TRBJ2-1 TRBV28 . CASSLKPTSSYNEQFF TGTGCCAGCAGTTTAAAACCGACTAGCTCCTACAATGAGCAGTTCTTC
. TRBJ2-6 TRBV5-1 TRBD2 CASSQGGASGANVLTF TGCGCCAGCAGCCAGGGAGGGGCCTCTGGGGCCAACGTCCTGACTTTC
. TRBJ2-1 TRBV5-1 . CASSFAGTPPDEQFF TGCGCCAGCAGCTTTGCCGGGACCCCCCCCGATGAGCAGTTCTTC
few TRBJ2-6 TRBV5-4 . CASSWGGASRSGANVLTF TGTGCCAGCAGCTGGGGGGGGGCCTCCCGCTCTGGGGCCAACGTCCTGACTTTC
many TRBJ1-6 TRBV7-9 . CASSLREGNSPLHF TGTGCCAGCAGCCTCAGAGAGGGGAATTCACCCCTCCACTTT
. TRBJ1-5 TRBV5-8 . CASTLNGPGQPQHF TGTGCCAGCACCTTGAACGGGCCAGGTCAGCCCCAGCATTTT
few TRBJ2-1 TRBV7-3 TRBD1 CASSAGTGGHNEQFF TGTGCCAGCAGCGCTGGGACAGGGGGCCACAATGAGCAGTTCTTC
. TRBJ2-4 TRBV5-4 . CASSQKGGAGKNIQYF TGTGCCAGCAGTCAGAAGGGGGGTGCGGGCAAAAACATTCAGTACTTC
few TRBJ1-1 TRBV14 . CASSQFEGPAGRAFF TGTGCCAGCAGCCAATTTGAGGGTCCAGCGGGGCGAGCTTTCTTT
many TRBJ2-1 TRBV7-8 TRBD1 CASSLRGPGYNEQFF TGTGCCAGCAGCTTAAGGGGGCCTGGTTACAATGAGCAGTTCTTC
many TRBJ1-2 TRBV4-1 . CASSHQAQGNGYTF TGCGCCAGCAGCCACCAAGCCCAGGGCAATGGCTACACCTTC
many TRBJ2-7 TRBV12-3/TRBV12-4 TRBD2 CASSLLAGYEQYF TGTGCCAGCAGTTTACTAGCGGGGTACGAGCAGTACTTC
. TRBJ2-3 TRBV9 . CASSVEGSTDTQYF TGTGCCAGCAGCGTAGAGGGTAGCACAGATACGCAGTATTTT
. TRBJ2-1 TRBV18 . CASSPPSGREQFF TGTGCCAGCTCACCACCGTCCGGGCGTGAGCAGTTCTTC
many TRBJ2-1 TRBV29-1 TRBD1 CSVGDRGFYNEQFF TGCAGCGTTGGGGACAGGGGATTCTACAATGAGCAGTTCTTC
few TRBJ2-5 TRBV12-3/TRBV12-4 . CASNPAGTRDQYF TGTGCCAGCAATCCAGCGGGTACGAGAGACCAGTACTTC
many TRBJ2-4 TRBV6-6 . CASSHQDIQYF TGTGCCAGCAGTCACCAGGACATTCAGTACTTC
few TRBJ2-1 TRBV6-1 TRBD2 CASSEVGLVNEQFF TGTGCCAGCAGTGAAGTGGGACTAGTCAATGAGCAGTTCTTC
many TRBJ2-3 TRBV7-9 TRBD1 CASSTGVIDTQYF TGTGCCAGCAGTACAGGGGTGATAGATACGCAGTATTTT
few TRBJ1-6 TRBV28 . CASSLRVSFNSPLHF TGTGCCAGCAGTTTAAGGGTTTCCTTTAATTCACCCCTCCACTTT
many TRBJ1-1 TRBV19 . CASMDTMNTEAFF TGTGCCAGTATGGACACTATGAACACTGAAGCTTTCTTT
. TRBJ1-1 TRBV4-3 . CASSQDTQLGDTEAFF TGCGCCAGCAGCCAAGATACTCAGCTGGGGGACACTGAAGCTTTCTTT
many TRBJ2-5 TRBV18 . CASSGGRQETQYF TGTGCCAGCTCAGGTGGCAGACAAGAGACCCAGTACTTC
few TRBJ1-1 TRBV18 TRBD1 CASSAGTGGEAEAFF TGTGCCAGCTCTGCAGGGACAGGGGGTGAGGCTGAAGCTTTCTTT
many TRBJ1-1 TRBV7-2 . CASSFRTNTEAFF TGTGCCAGCAGCTTCCGGACGAACACTGAAGCTTTCTTT
few TRBJ2-3 TRBV25-1 . CASSAPGWGLNTQYF TGTGCCAGCAGTGCACCAGGGTGGGGACTCAATACGCAGTATTTT
. TRBJ2-3 TRBV9 . CASSAFHTDTQYF TGTGCCAGCAGCGCTTTTCACACAGATACGCAGTATTTT
. TRBJ2-3 TRBV5-1 . CASSLGHKTDTQYF TGCGCCAGCAGCTTGGGACACAAAACAGATACGCAGTATTTT
many TRBJ2-1 TRBV4-3 . CASSFAESSYNEQFF TGCGCCAGCAGCTTTGCGGAGAGCTCCTACAATGAGCAGTTCTTC
many TRBJ2-1 TRBV3-1 . CASSHLGNEQFF TGTGCCAGCAGCCACTTAGGCAATGAGCAGTTCTTC
few TRBJ1-1 TRBV6-5 . CASRLGSAGNTEAFF TGTGCCAGCAGATTAGGGTCCGCAGGGAACACTGAAGCTTTCTTT
few TRBJ1-3 TRBV28 . CASRPSGNTIYF TGTGCCAGCCGACCCTCGGGAAACACCATATATTTT
few TRBJ2-5 TRBV5-4 . CASSYWGSQETQYF TGTGCCAGCAGCTACTGGGGCAGCCAAGAGACCCAGTACTTC
. TRBJ2-6 TRBV20-1 . CSARDPREGGANVLTF TGCAGTGCTAGAGATCCCAGAGAAGGTGGGGCCAACGTCCTGACTTTC
few TRBJ2-3 TRBV28 . CASRSTGRDTQYF TGTGCCAGCAGGAGTACAGGGAGGGATACGCAGTATTTT
many TRBJ2-7 TRBV9 . CASSVRDGTYEQYF TGTGCCAGCAGCGTACGGGACGGGACCTACGAGCAGTACTTC
many TRBJ2-5 TRBV12-3/TRBV12-4 . CASRMSGAETQYF TGTGCCAGCAGGATGTCAGGGGCAGAGACCCAGTACTTC
many TRBJ2-3 TRBV4-1 . CASSQGLVPQYF TGCGCCAGCAGCCAAGGACTCGTTCCGCAGTATTTT
. TRBJ2-2 TRBV28 . CASSFPSTGELFF TGTGCCAGCAGTTTCCCAAGTACCGGGGAGCTGTTTTTT
. TRBJ1-1 TRBV30 . CAWNSGPNTEAFF TGTGCCTGGAATTCAGGGCCGAACACTGAAGCTTTCTTT
many TRBJ2-7 TRBV6-5 . CATEQGGGDEQYF TGTGCCACAGAACAGGGAGGGGGCGACGAGCAGTACTTC
many TRBJ1-1 TRBV4-2 . CASSPTAGNTEAFF TGTGCCAGCAGCCCGACTGCCGGCAACACTGAAGCTTTCTTT
few TRBJ1-1 TRBV28 . CASIRGSDTEAFF TGTGCCAGCATTAGGGGCTCGGACACTGAAGCTTTCTTT
. TRBJ1-1 TRBV5-1 . CASSSRGLTGRDTEAFF TGCGCCAGCAGCTCTCGGGGCCTAACGGGGCGCGACACTGAAGCTTTCTTT
many TRBJ2-1 TRBV5-1 . CASSLEGGEQFF TGCGCCAGCAGCTTGGAAGGAGGTGAGCAGTTCTTC
few TRBJ1-5 TRBV3-1 . CASSLGRGGGNQPQHF TGTGCCAGCAGCCTAGGCCGGGGTGGGGGCAATCAGCCCCAGCATTTT